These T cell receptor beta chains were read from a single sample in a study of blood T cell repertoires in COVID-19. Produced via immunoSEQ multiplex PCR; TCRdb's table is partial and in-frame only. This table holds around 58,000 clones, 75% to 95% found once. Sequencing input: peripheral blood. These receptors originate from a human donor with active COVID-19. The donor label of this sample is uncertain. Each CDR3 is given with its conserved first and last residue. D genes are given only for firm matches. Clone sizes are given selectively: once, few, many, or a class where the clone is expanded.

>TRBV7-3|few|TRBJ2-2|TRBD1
CASSRQGTGELFF
TGTGCCAGCAGCAGACAGGGGACCGGGGAGCTGTTTTTT
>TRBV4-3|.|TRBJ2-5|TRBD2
CASSQDPTSGGETQYF
TGCGCCAGCAGCCAAGATCCTACTAGCGGGGGAGAGACCCAGTACTTC
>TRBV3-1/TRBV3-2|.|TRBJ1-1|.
CASSHQGRNTEAFF
TGTGCCAGCAGCCACCAGGGCCGGAACACTGAAGCTTTCTTT
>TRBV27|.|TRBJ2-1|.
CASSLSEGAKQFF
TGTGCCAGCAGTTTATCGGAGGGGGCAAAGCAGTTCTTC
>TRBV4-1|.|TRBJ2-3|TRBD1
CASSQRSGTGGTDTQYF
TGCGCCAGCAGCCAGAGATCCGGGACAGGGGGCACAGATACGCAGTATTTT
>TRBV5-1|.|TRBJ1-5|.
CASSLEGAGYQPQHF
TGCGCCAGCAGCTTGGAAGGGGCTGGATATCAGCCCCAGCATTTT
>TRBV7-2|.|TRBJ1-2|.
CASSPHNAGYGYTF
TGTGCCAGCAGCCCTCACAACGCGGGCTATGGCTACACCTTC
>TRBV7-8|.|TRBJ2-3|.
CASSPNTDTQYF
TGTGCCAGCAGCCCCAACACAGATACGCAGTATTTT
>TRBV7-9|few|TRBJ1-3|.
CASSSTLQGAGNTIYF
TGTGCCAGCAGCTCCACACTACAGGGAGCTGGAAACACCATATATTTT
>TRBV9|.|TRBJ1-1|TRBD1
CASSVGNRGRTEAFF
TGTGCCAGCAGCGTAGGAAACAGGGGGCGCACTGAAGCTTTCTTT
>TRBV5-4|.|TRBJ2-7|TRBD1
CASSLGRDRGGYEQYF
TGTGCCAGCAGCTTGGGACGGGACAGGGGAGGCTACGAGCAGTACTTC
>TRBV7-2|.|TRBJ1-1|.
CASSLDRLKGAFF
TGTGCCAGCAGCTTAGACAGGTTGAAGGGAGCTTTCTTT
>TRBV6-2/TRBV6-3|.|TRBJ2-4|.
CASSSYSAVAKNIQYF
TGTGCCAGCAGTTCCTACAGTGCAGTCGCCAAAAACATTCAGTACTTC
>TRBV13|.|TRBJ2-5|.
CASRTWGGLETQYF
TGTGCCAGCAGGACTTGGGGGGGGCTGGAGACCCAGTACTTC
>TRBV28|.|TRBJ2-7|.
CASINSYEQYF
TGTGCCAGCATTAACAGCTACGAGCAGTACTTC
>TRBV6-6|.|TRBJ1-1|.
CASSSVQQNTEAFF
TGTGCCAGCAGTTCAGTACAACAGAACACTGAAGCTTTCTTT
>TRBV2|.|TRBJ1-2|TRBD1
CASTETGASHYGYTF
TGTGCCAGCACCGAAACAGGGGCCTCCCACTATGGCTACACCTTC
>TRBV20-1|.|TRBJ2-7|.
CSASEEDSSYEQYF
TGCAGTGCTAGTGAAGAGGACAGCTCCTACGAGCAGTACTTC
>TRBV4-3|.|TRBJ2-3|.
CASSQDLASDTDTQYF
TGCGCCAGCAGCCAAGATTTGGCTAGCGACACAGATACGCAGTATTTT
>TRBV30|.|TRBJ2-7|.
CAWTPGLAEQYF
TGTGCCTGGACCCCAGGTCTCGCCGAGCAGTACTTC
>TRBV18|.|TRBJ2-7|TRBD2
CASSPLLAVTYEQYF
TGTGCCAGCTCACCACTACTAGCGGTAACCTACGAGCAGTACTTC
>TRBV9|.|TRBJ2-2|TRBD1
CASSVGGNAGGTGELFF
TGTGCCAGCAGCGTAGGTGGGAACGCAGGGGGCACCGGGGAGCTGTTTTTT
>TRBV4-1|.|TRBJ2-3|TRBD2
CASSQESKAGGVTDTQYF
TGCGCCAGCAGCCAAGAGTCAAAAGCGGGGGGGGTCACAGATACGCAGTATTTT
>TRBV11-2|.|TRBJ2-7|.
CASSWGRQASYEQYF
TGTGCCAGCAGCTGGGGTAGACAGGCCTCCTACGAGCAGTACTTC
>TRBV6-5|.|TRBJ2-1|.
CASSYSKVSSNEQFF
TGTGCCAGCAGTTACTCGAAGGTTAGCTCCAATGAGCAGTTCTTC
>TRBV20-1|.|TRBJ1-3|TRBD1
CSAGQGYTIYF
TGCAGTGCCGGACAGGGTTACACCATATATTTT
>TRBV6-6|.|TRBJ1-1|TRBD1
CASSLGQGLSYTEAFF
TGTGCCAGCAGCCTAGGACAGGGGTTATCATATACTGAAGCTTTCTTT
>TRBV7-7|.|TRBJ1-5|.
CASSLAPEQPQHF
TGTGCTAGCAGCTTAGCCCCTGAGCAGCCCCAGCATTTT
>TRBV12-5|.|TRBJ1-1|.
CASGLAPPGKSGTEAFF
TGTGCTAGTGGTTTGGCCCCTCCGGGAAAGAGTGGCACTGAAGCTTTCTTT
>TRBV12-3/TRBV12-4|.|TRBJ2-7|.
CASSLVLYEQYF
TGTGCCAGCAGTTTAGTCCTCTACGAGCAGTACTTC
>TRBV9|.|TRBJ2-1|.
CASSVGSGNNEQFF
TGTGCCAGCAGCGTAGGCTCAGGAAACAATGAGCAGTTCTTC
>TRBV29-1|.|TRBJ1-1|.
CSVERGRKSEAFF
TGCAGCGTTGAACGAGGGAGGAAGAGTGAAGCTTTCTTT
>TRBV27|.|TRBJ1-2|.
CASSFSGGGGYTF
TGTGCCAGCAGTTTCTCGGGAGGGGGTGGCTACACCTTC
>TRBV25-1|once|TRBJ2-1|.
CASSDPPTVNEQFF
TGTGCCAGCAGTGACCCTCCCACTGTAAATGAGCAGTTCTTC
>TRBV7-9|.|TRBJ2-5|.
CASSRQEETQYF
TGTGCCAGCAGCCGACAGGAAGAGACCCAGTACTTC
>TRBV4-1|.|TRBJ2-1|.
CASSPEQGYNEQFF
TGCGCCAGCAGCCCCGAGCAGGGCTACAATGAGCAGTTCTTC
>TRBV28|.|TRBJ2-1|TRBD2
CASSPDPAPGGNEQFF
TGTGCCAGCAGTCCCGACCCGGCCCCGGGGGGGAATGAGCAGTTCTTC
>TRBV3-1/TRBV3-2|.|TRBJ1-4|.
CASSPGGGTNEKLFF
TGTGCCAGCAGCCCGGGGGGGGGAACTAATGAAAAACTGTTTTTT
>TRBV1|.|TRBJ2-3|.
CTSSQVKEGGPDTDTQYF
TGCACCAGCAGCCAAGTGAAAGAGGGGGGGCCGGACACAGATACGCAGTATTTT
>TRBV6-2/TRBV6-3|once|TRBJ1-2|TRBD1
CASSHGRTGTGPDGYTF
TGTGCCAGCAGCCACGGAAGGACCGGGACAGGTCCAGATGGCTACACCTTC
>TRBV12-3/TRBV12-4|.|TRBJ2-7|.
CASSWSSYEQYF
TGTGCCAGCAGCTGGAGCTCCTACGAGCAGTACTTC
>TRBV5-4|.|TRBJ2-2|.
CASSGGQNTGELFF
TGTGCCAGCAGCGGTGGGCAGAACACCGGGGAGCTGTTTTTT
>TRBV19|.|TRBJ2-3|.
CASSSPTGISTDTQYF
TGTGCCAGTAGTAGCCCCACAGGGATTAGCACAGATACGCAGTATTTT
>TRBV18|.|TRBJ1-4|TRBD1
CASSPGQGGEKLFF
TGTGCCAGCTCACCAGGACAGGGGGGTGAAAAACTGTTTTTT
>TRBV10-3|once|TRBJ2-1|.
CAISGAPLGNEQFF
TGTGCCATCAGTGGGGCCCCACTCGGCAATGAGCAGTTCTTC
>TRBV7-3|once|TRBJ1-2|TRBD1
CASSLIPGGQGAPGYTF
TGTGCCAGCAGCTTAATCCCCGGGGGACAGGGGGCGCCCGGCTACACCTTC
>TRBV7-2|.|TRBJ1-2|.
CASSFTNRQSYGYTF
TGTGCCAGCAGCTTCACGAACAGACAGAGCTATGGCTACACCTTC
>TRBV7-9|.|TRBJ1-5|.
CASSPPGINQPQHF
TGTGCCAGCAGCCCCCCGGGGATAAATCAGCCCCAGCATTTT
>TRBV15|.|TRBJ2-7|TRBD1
CATSRGKQGTHEQYF
TGTGCCACCAGCAGAGGGAAACAGGGGACCCACGAGCAGTACTTC
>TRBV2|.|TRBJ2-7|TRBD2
CASSGGESGSVYEQYF
TGTGCCAGCAGTGGGGGGGAGAGCGGGAGTGTTTACGAGCAGTACTTC
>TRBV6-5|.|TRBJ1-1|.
CASTQGTNTEAFF
TGTGCCAGCACGCAGGGAACGAACACTGAAGCTTTCTTT
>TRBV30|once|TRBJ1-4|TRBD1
CAWIGRDRNEKLFF
TGTGCCTGGATAGGCCGGGACAGGAATGAAAAACTGTTTTTT
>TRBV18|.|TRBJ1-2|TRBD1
CASSPLGQEYGYTF
TGTGCCAGCTCACCACTCGGACAGGAGTATGGCTACACCTTC
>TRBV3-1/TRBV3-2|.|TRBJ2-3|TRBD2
CASSQDRGVGTDTQYF
TGTGCCAGCAGCCAAGATCGGGGGGTTGGCACAGATACGCAGTATTTT
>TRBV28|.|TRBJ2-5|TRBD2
CASSLAGVGETQYF
TGTGCCAGCAGTTTAGCGGGAGTGGGGGAGACCCAGTACTTC
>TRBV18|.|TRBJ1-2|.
CASSLQGADYGYTF
TGTGCCAGCTCATTACAGGGAGCCGACTATGGCTACACCTTC
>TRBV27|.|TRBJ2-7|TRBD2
CASSLLAGSHYEQYF
TGTGCCAGCAGTTTACTAGCGGGGTCGCACTACGAGCAGTACTTC